One sample yielded the 14 T cell receptor beta chains listed below, sequenced in a study of cytomegalovirus exposure and HLA in healthy donors. The PCR made use of 60 Vbeta and 13 Jbeta primers. Assay used: immunoSEQ multiplex PCR; TCRdb lists only in-frame clones, some missing. Counted here are 90,000 to 140,000 clones, over 12% occurring once; the ten biggest clones make up around 0.86%. The sample consisted of PBMCs. These receptors were obtained from a female donor in good health and CMV-seronegative.

This chain joins TRBV7-9 and TRBJ1-3; D unclear. Trimming took off 0 bases at V and 0 bases at J, with 15 bases between the two ends. CDR1 is SEHNR and CDR2 is FQNEAQ in the germline V gene (reference sequence). The CDR3 extends over 18 amino acids. CDR3 region: CASSLAYSAGDSGNTIYF. CDR3 in DNA: TGTGCCAGCAGCTTAGCATATTCGGCAGGTGACTCTGGAAACACCATATATTTT.

This clone was counted a few times. The chain couples TRBV6-5 to TRBJ2-5; weak D call: TRBD2 (5 bases). Germline lookup yields CDR1 MNHEY and CDR2 SVGAGI. The CDR3 has 14 residues. Trimming removed 7 bases from V and 5 bases from J, with 17 bases in between. The DNA for the CDR3 is TGTGCCAGCAAGTGGGCGCTAGCAAGGGAGACCCAGTACTTC. Translating gives CASKWALARETQYF.

This clone showed up just a few times. The chain couples TRBV25-1 to TRBJ1-5, with D perhaps TRBD1 (5 bases). Per the germline V gene, CDR1 is MGHDK and CDR2 is SYGVNS. Trimming stripped 2 bases from V and 3 bases from J, with 14 bases between. The CDR3 loop spans 16 amino acids. CDR3 in DNA: TGTGCCAGCAGTGAACCCAGGACAAGCGACAATCAGCCCCAGCATTTT. It specifies CASSEPRTSDNQPQHF.

V and J are TRBV4-1 and TRBJ2-1; 13 nucleotides align to TRBD2. J lost 8 bases, V lost 1 base, and 5 bases had no gene match. Germline loops: CDR1 MGHRA, CDR2 YSYEKL. CDR3 length: 16 amino acids. The CDR3, as DNA: TGCGCCAGCAGCCAAGGCACTAGCGGGAGGGTTGATGAGCAGTTCTTC. It is translated as CASSQGTSGRVDEQFF.

The gene calls are TRBV6-6 and TRBJ1-5; D perhaps matches TRBD1 (6 bases). V was pared by 4 bases and J by 3 bases, with 13 bases between. The length of the CDR3 is 15 residues. Germline assignment: CDR1 MNHNY and CDR2 SVGAGI (reference sequence). DNA of the CDR3: TGTGCCAGCAGTTCCACGACAGGACCCAATCAGCCCCAGCATTTT. As protein: CASSSTTGPNQPQHF.

The chain is built from TRBV13 and TRBJ1-5; the match to TRBD1 covers 7 bases. This CDR3 is 13 amino acids long. With V trimmed by 5 bases and J by 9 bases, 7 bases remained unmatched. The germline CDR1 and CDR2 sequences are PRHDT and FYEKMQ (reference sequence). CDR3 region: CASSEDRFGPQHF. CDR3 DNA: TGTGCCAGCAGCGAGGACAGGTTCGGGCCCCAGCATTTT.

The chain recombines TRBV27 with TRBJ2-5, with D perhaps TRBD2 (7 bases). The CDR3 consists of 12 residues. V lost 8 bases to trimming and J lost 11 bases, with 18 bases between them. From germline, CDR1 is MNHEY and CDR2 SMNVEV (reference sequence). In DNA form, the CDR3 reads TGTGCCAGCCGTGGGGGGGGCTGGGAGCAGTACTTC. It is translated as CASRGGGWEQYF.

V gene TRBV19 combines with J gene TRBJ2-6, with TRBD1 matching 11 bases. From germline, CDR1 is LNHDA and CDR2 SQIVND (reference sequence). The CDR3 runs 16 residues. J was trimmed by 1 base and V by 6 bases; bases with no gene match: 2. This CDR3 is CASRRDRGSGANVLTF. DNA of the CDR3: TGTGCCAGTAGACGGGACAGGGGGTCTGGGGCCAACGTCCTGACTTTC.

This clone has a single count. The chain uses TRBV2 and TRBJ2-5; TRBD2 aligns across 15 bases. From germline, CDR1 is SNHLY and CDR2 FYNNEI. CDR3 length equals 14 residues. With V trimmed by 9 bases and J by 5 bases, 4 bases remained unmatched. This chain's CDR3 is CASGLAGGRETQYF. As DNA, the CDR3 is TGTGCCAGTGGACTAGCGGGGGGGCGGGAGACCCAGTACTTC. Full variable domain (rest looked up from reference TRBV2 and TRBJ2-5): EPEVTQTPSHQVTQMGQEVILRCVPISNHLYFYWYRQILGQKVEFLVSFYNNEISEKSEIFDDQFSVERPDGSNFTLKIRSTKLEDSAMYFCASGLAGGRETQYFGPGTRLLVL.

A few counts support this clone. The rearrangement uses TRBV29-1 and TRBJ1-5, with a possible D match to TRBD1 (5 bases). Germline V gene sequence: CDR1 SQVTM, CDR2 ANQGSEA. The CDR3 is made up of 13 amino acids. V was shortened by 4 bases and J by 2 bases, with 9 bases between the two germline ends. The CDR3 DNA reads TGCAGCGTTGCCCAGGGCGGCAATCAGCCCCAGCATTTT. Its protein is CSVAQGGNQPQHF.

There are a few counts of this clone. This chain links TRBV30 with TRBJ2-1, with D hard to call. CDR1 and CDR2 (germline): GTSNPN, SVGIG (reference sequence). This CDR3 comprises 14 residues. V dropped 0 bases and J dropped 6 bases, with 12 bases sitting between them. The CDR3 DNA reads TGTGCCTGGAGTGTTGGAGCAACCTTCAATGAGCAGTTCTTC. This gives the protein CAWSVGATFNEQFF.

This clone was counted between two and nine times. The V and J genes are TRBV9 and TRBJ1-3; D gene uncertain. Trimming shortened V by 0 bases and J by 3 bases, and 10 bases separated the two germline ends. The germline V gene encodes CDR1 SGDLS and CDR2 YYNGEE. CDR3 length: 15 amino acids. The CDR3 reads CASSVGDPGGNTIYF. In nucleotides, the CDR3 is TGTGCCAGCAGCGTAGGCGACCCAGGTGGAAACACCATATATTTT.

This clone was recorded a few times. The chain links TRBV6-4 to TRBJ1-2, with no clear D. The length of the CDR3 is 13 residues. Germline V gene data show CDR1 as MRHNA and CDR2 as SNTAGT. The germline V and J ends were trimmed by 2 bases and 4 bases, with 8 bases remaining between them. As DNA, the CDR3 is TGTGCCAGCAGTGACACCGGGAGCTATGGCTACACCTTC. Translating it yields CASSDTGSYGYTF.

This clone was counted only a few times. The chain is built from TRBV6-5 and TRBJ2-2, with D perhaps TRBD1 (6 bases). The germline CDR1 and CDR2 sequences are MNHEY and SVGAGI. The CDR3 contains 14 residues. The V end was cut by 5 bases, the J end by 1 base, with 8 bases between. The CDR3 sequence: CASSRTENTGELFF. For the CDR3, the DNA is TGTGCCAGCAGTCGGACAGAGAACACCGGGGAGCTGTTTTTT.